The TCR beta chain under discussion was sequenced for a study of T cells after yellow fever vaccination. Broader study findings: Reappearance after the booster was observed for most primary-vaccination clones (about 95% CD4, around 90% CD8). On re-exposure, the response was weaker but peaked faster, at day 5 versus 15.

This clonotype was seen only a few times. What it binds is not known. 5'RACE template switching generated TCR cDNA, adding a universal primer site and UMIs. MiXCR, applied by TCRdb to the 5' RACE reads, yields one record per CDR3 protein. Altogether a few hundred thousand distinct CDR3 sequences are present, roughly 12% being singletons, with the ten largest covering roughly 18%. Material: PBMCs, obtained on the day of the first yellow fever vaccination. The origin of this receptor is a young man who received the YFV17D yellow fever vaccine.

CDR3 loop: CASSTTGGGHEKLFF. The CDR3 DNA follows: TGTGCCAGCAGCACAACAGGGGGCGGTCATGAAAAACTGTTTTTT. The chain has TRBV7-9 and TRBJ1-4; 9 positions match TRBD1. The CDR3 contains 15 residues. Trimming removed 5 bases from V and 6 bases from J; junction bases left unmatched: 7. Germline-derived CDR1 and CDR2 are SEHNR and FQNEAQ (reference sequence).